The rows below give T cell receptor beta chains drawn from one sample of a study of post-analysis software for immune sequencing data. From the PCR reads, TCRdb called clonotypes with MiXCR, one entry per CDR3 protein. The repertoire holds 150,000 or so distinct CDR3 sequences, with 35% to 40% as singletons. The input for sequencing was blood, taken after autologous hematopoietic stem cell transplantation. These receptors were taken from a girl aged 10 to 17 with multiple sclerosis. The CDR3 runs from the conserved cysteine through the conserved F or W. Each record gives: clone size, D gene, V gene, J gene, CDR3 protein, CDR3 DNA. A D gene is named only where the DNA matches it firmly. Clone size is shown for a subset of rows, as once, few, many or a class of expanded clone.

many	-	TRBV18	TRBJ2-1	CASSPARALHNEQFF	TGTGCCAGCTCACCAGCCCGGGCCCTCCACAATGAGCAGTTCTTC
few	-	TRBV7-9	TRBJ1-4	CASSFDRELFF	TGTGCCAGCAGCTTTGACAGAGAACTGTTTTTT
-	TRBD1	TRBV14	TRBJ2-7	CASSQLDREPPYEQYF	TGTGCCAGCAGCCAGTTGGACAGGGAGCCCCCTTACGAGCAGTACTTC
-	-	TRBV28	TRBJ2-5	CASGQSVETQYF	TGTGCCAGCGGACAGAGCGTAGAGACCCAGTACTTC
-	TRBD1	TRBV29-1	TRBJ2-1	CSVAPGGDEQFF	TGCAGCGTCGCACCAGGGGGCGATGAGCAGTTCTTC
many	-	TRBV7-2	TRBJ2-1	CASSLAPRSEQFF	TGTGCCAGCAGCTTAGCGCCTAGGTCTGAGCAGTTCTTC
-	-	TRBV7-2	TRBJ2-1	CASSSFLAEQFF	TGTGCCAGCAGCTCCTTTCTAGCGGAGCAGTTCTTC
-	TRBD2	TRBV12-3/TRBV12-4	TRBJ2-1	CASRLASGTGNEQFF	TGTGCCAGCAGGCTCGCTAGCGGGACGGGGAATGAGCAGTTCTTC
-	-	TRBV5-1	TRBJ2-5	CASSLGLGIGQETQYF	TGCGCCAGCAGCTTGGGACTAGGTATCGGGCAAGAGACCCAGTACTTC
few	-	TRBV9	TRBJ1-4	CASSATGLSDEKLFF	TGTGCCAGCAGCGCTACAGGGCTCTCGGATGAAAAACTGTTTTTT
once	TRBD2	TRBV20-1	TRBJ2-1	CSVQPPSGVSYNEQFF	TGCAGTGTACAACCTCCTAGCGGAGTCTCCTACAATGAGCAGTTCTTC
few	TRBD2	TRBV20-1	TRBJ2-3	CGLAGSTADTQYF	TGCGGCTTAGCGGGGAGTACGGCAGATACGCAGTATTTT
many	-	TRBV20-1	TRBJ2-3	CSALDIRTDTQYF	TGCAGTGCTCTGGACATCCGCACAGATACGCAGTATTTT
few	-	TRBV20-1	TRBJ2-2	CSAPVLGRNTGELFF	TGCAGTGCCCCGGTGCTTGGCAGAAACACCGGGGAGCTGTTTTTT
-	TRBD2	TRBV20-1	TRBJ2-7	CSALSGDSYEQYF	TGCAGTGCCCTAAGCGGGGACTCCTACGAGCAGTACTTC
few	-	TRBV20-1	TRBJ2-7	CSARDMIARHEQYF	TGCAGTGCTAGAGATATGATTGCCCGCCACGAGCAGTACTTC
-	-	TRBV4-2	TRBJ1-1	CASCCTSTRGAFF	TGTGCCAGTTGTTGCACATCTACCCGGGGAGCTTTCTTT
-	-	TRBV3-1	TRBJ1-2	CASSQDTQARRYTF	TGTGCCAGCAGCCAAGATACGCAGGCGCGAAGGTACACCTTC
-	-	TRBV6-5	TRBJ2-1	CASSPPGDYNKEQFF	TGTGCCAGCAGTCCCCCCGGGGATTACAATAAGGAGCAGTTCTTC
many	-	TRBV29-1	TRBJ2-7	CSVTRPQGSYEQYF	TGCAGCGTTACCAGGCCTCAGGGGTCCTACGAGCAGTACTTC
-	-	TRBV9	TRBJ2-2	CASSYGQRGTGELFF	TGTGCCAGCAGCTACGGCCAACGGGGCACCGGGGAGCTGTTTTTT
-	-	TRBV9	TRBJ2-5	CASSHAEEGESQETQCF	TGTGCCAGCAGCCACGCAGAGGAAGGGGAGAGCCAAGAGACCCAGTGCTTC
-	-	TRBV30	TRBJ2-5	CAWSVTGQEEAQYF	TGTGCCTGGAGTGTAACGGGACAAGAAGAGGCCCAGTACTTC
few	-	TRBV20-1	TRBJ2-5	CSARRWERETQYF	TGCAGTGCTAGAAGGTGGGAACGAGAGACCCAGTACTTC
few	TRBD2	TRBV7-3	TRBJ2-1	CASSQIGLAGKYEQFF	TGTGCCAGCAGCCAAATAGGACTAGCGGGAAAGTATGAGCAGTTCTTC
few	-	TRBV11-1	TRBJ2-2	CASSDGTWTANTGELFF	TGTGCCAGCAGCGACGGCACTTGGACGGCGAACACCGGGGAGCTGTTTTTT
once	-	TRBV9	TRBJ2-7	CASSPGERGDPYEQYF	TGTGCCAGCAGCCCCGGAGAGAGGGGGGATCCCTACGAGCAGTACTTC
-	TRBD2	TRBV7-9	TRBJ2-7	CANSLEGLAAYEQYF	TGTGCCAACAGCTTAGAGGGACTAGCGGCCTACGAGCAGTACTTC
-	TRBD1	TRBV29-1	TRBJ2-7	CSVSRGPDEQYF	TGCAGCGTGAGCAGGGGGCCCGACGAGCAGTACTTC